The source of this T cell receptor (beta chain) is a study of blood T cell repertoires in COVID-19. About the research overall: There were acute and convalescent COVID-19 samples, and they came from the United States, Italy and Spain. Nucleic acid was either cDNA or gDNA, and it came from T cells, B-cell-depleted T cells, or PBMCs.

The CDR3 is made up of 15 amino acids. The junction had 4 bases not matched to a gene; V was cut back by 0 bases and J by 3 bases. Germline loops: CDR1 ENHRY, CDR2 SYGVKD. The assay was immunoSEQ multiplex PCR, and TCRdb's table has in-frame clones only and misses some. The sample has about 280,000 clones; 86% are singletons. The chain uses TRBV10-3 and TRBJ2-7, with TRBD2 matching 8 bases. The sequencing input was peripheral blood. The source is a woman aged 25 to 45 who had recovered from COVID-19. Here the CDR3 DNA reads TGTGCCATCAGTGAGTCAGGCGGGACTAGCTACGAGCAGTACTTC. Translating gives CAISESGGTSYEQYF.